A single T cell receptor beta chain is shown here with its context. The sort gate was single viable CD3+CD4+CD8-CD45RO+ cells for memory CD4+ T cells. Serostatus was set by detecting CMV pp150, pp28, p38, p52 IgG. These data come from a study of memory CD4+ T cells and cytomegalovirus serostatus. At the level of the study: Of the healthy Belgian adults, eight or nine were CMV seropositive and approximately 25 seronegative.

Per the germline V gene, CDR1 is SNHLY and CDR2 is FYNNEI. V lost 6 bases to trimming and J lost 3 bases, with 9 bases between them. CDR3 length: 12 amino acids. TCRdb's table, derived via immunoSEQ multiplex PCR, lists solely in-frame clones and lacks some. Of approximately 60,000 clones in the sample, 81% were seen once. The gene calls are TRBV2 and TRBJ2-7, with no clear D. The source of this sequence is an adult in good health and CMV-seronegative. Source material: memory CD4+ T cells from blood. Here the CDR3 reads CASSRGGYEQYF. The CDR3 nucleotides read TGTGCCAGCAGCCGCGGCGGCTACGAGCAGTACTTC.